This TCR beta chain was obtained from a study of T cells after somatic rescue of genetic block. Clones were read by immunoSEQ multiplex PCR, and TCRdb kept only the in-frame ones, dropping some. This table holds more than 70,000 clones, 85% to 90% found once. The length of the CDR3 is 12 residues. V was cut by 4 bases and J by 8 bases, with 8 bases left in between. CDR1 and CDR2 from the germline V gene are LNHDA and SQIVND (reference sequence). The receptor was isolated from a woman under 30. The sequenced sample was peripheral blood mononuclear cells (PBMCs). The chain joins TRBV19 to TRBJ1-4; D is undetermined. CDR3 bases: TGTGCCAGTAGTAGGGGAGGGGAAAAACTGTTTTTT. The encoded protein is CASSRGGEKLFF. The entire variable domain, with the rest obtained from reference TRBV19 and TRBJ1-4, is as follows: DGGITQSPKYLFRKEGQNVTLSCEQNLNHDAMYWYRQDPGQGLRLIYYSQIVNDFQKGDIAEGYSVSREKKESFPLTVTSAQKNPTAFYLCASSRGGEKLFFGSGTQLSVL.